Listed below are T cell receptor beta chains from one sample, sequenced in a study of blood T cell repertoires in COVID-19. Only in-frame clones appear in the TCRdb table, and some are missing; sequencing was by immunoSEQ multiplex PCR. The data contain 330,000 or so clones, around nine tenths of them singletons. The sequenced material came from PBMCs or T cells enriched from blood (not recorded which). The receptors stem from a woman under 40 who had been exposed to COVID-19. CDR3s leave out the opening cysteine and the closing phenylalanine or tryptophan. The size field is filled for only some rows; it gives once, few, many or a size class.

CDR3aa: ASSVGSSGLIYEQY
v_gene: TRBV2
abundance: once
j_gene: TRBJ2-7

CDR3aa: ASRGVVTDTQY
v_gene: TRBV19
abundance: -
j_gene: TRBJ2-3

CDR3aa: ASSQGVSPGGTDTQY
v_gene: TRBV3-1/TRBV3-2
abundance: -
j_gene: TRBJ2-3

CDR3aa: ASSLFGNSNQPQH
v_gene: TRBV28
abundance: -
j_gene: TRBJ1-5

CDR3aa: ASSSQAGARYNEQF
v_gene: TRBV7-2
abundance: -
j_gene: TRBJ2-1

CDR3aa: ASSEYAASYNEQF
v_gene: TRBV25-1
abundance: -
j_gene: TRBJ2-1

CDR3aa: ASSSRQGSYEQY
v_gene: TRBV11-2
abundance: -
j_gene: TRBJ2-7

CDR3aa: ASSLAGDNPYEQY
v_gene: TRBV7-6
abundance: -
j_gene: TRBJ2-7

CDR3aa: ASSVVVYRESTDTQY
v_gene: TRBV9
abundance: -
j_gene: TRBJ2-3

CDR3aa: ASSMYGTSGRAHEQY
v_gene: TRBV11-2
abundance: once
j_gene: TRBJ2-7

CDR3aa: ASSLELGTGGYQPQH
v_gene: TRBV7-9
abundance: -
j_gene: TRBJ1-5

CDR3aa: ASSPTSGSSYNEQF
v_gene: TRBV18
abundance: -
j_gene: TRBJ2-1

CDR3aa: ASSFDRGGELF
v_gene: TRBV11-2
abundance: -
j_gene: TRBJ2-2

CDR3aa: ASRRTSGTANSPLH
v_gene: TRBV25-1
abundance: -
j_gene: TRBJ1-6

CDR3aa: AISESPGSGYT
v_gene: TRBV10-3
abundance: -
j_gene: TRBJ1-2

CDR3aa: ASSFTQGYEQY
v_gene: TRBV7-3
abundance: -
j_gene: TRBJ2-7

CDR3aa: ASSQDPSGRVYEQY
v_gene: TRBV3-1/TRBV3-2
abundance: -
j_gene: TRBJ2-7

CDR3aa: ASSLGSKLF
v_gene: TRBV27
abundance: -
j_gene: TRBJ1-4

CDR3aa: ASSENSGSAGELF
v_gene: TRBV10-2
abundance: -
j_gene: TRBJ2-2

CDR3aa: ASSHPGQGTDTQY
v_gene: TRBV23-1
abundance: -
j_gene: TRBJ2-3

CDR3aa: ASSIPGQGASEKLF
v_gene: TRBV7-9
abundance: -
j_gene: TRBJ1-4

CDR3aa: AWSRIWGTGGLAETGNTIY
v_gene: TRBV30
abundance: -
j_gene: TRBJ1-3

CDR3aa: ASSSQGFYSPLH
v_gene: TRBV27
abundance: -
j_gene: TRBJ1-6

CDR3aa: ASSPRQGAGSPLH
v_gene: TRBV28
abundance: -
j_gene: TRBJ1-6

CDR3aa: ASSLDLGRGETQY
v_gene: TRBV7-9
abundance: -
j_gene: TRBJ2-5

CDR3aa: ASSLAVGDEQF
v_gene: TRBV5-1
abundance: once
j_gene: TRBJ2-1

CDR3aa: SSTGGIEQF
v_gene: TRBV20-1
abundance: few
j_gene: TRBJ2-1

CDR3aa: ASSQESTGTNQPQH
v_gene: TRBV3-1/TRBV3-2
abundance: -
j_gene: TRBJ1-5

CDR3aa: SGGQGVEAF
v_gene: TRBV29-1
abundance: -
j_gene: TRBJ1-1

CDR3aa: ASSWPFDTGELF
v_gene: TRBV7-6
abundance: -
j_gene: TRBJ2-2

CDR3aa: ASSVGSGGYEQY
v_gene: TRBV9
abundance: -
j_gene: TRBJ2-7

CDR3aa: ASSLSRGGRASGELF
v_gene: TRBV28
abundance: -
j_gene: TRBJ2-2

CDR3aa: ASSLGALGELF
v_gene: TRBV11-2
abundance: -
j_gene: TRBJ2-2

CDR3aa: ASRRLAGGTGELF
v_gene: TRBV19
abundance: -
j_gene: TRBJ2-2

CDR3aa: ASSTDRGLSYNEQF
v_gene: TRBV5-6
abundance: -
j_gene: TRBJ2-1

CDR3aa: AWSVGTSGRSGEQF
v_gene: TRBV30
abundance: -
j_gene: TRBJ2-1

CDR3aa: ASSVEALSGPQDTQY
v_gene: TRBV9
abundance: -
j_gene: TRBJ2-3

CDR3aa: ASSQGTFSGNTIY
v_gene: TRBV18
abundance: -
j_gene: TRBJ1-3

CDR3aa: ASSSRLAGAPSYEQY
v_gene: TRBV7-9
abundance: -
j_gene: TRBJ2-7